Listed below are T cell receptor beta chains from one sample, sequenced in a study of CD8+ T cells in alopecia areata. Here immunoSEQ multiplex PCR was the method, and the copy in TCRdb shows in-frame clones only, minus some. The sample shows about 150,000 clones, about 56% of them seen only once. This material consisted of CD8+ T cells sorted from blood, taken at week 4, from a patient treated with tofacitinib. The receptors here all came from a human donor with alopecia areata. Each CDR3 is given with its conserved first and last residue. Fields, in order: clone size, D gene, V gene, J gene, CDR3 protein, CDR3 DNA. D genes are given only for firm matches. Not every row has a clone size; where given, it reads once, few, many or a size class.

size: NA
D: NA
V: TRBV30
J: TRBJ1-1
CDR3: CAWSAQANTEAFF
DNA: TGTGCCTGGAGTGCTCAGGCGAACACTGAAGCTTTCTTT

size: NA
D: NA
V: TRBV9
J: TRBJ2-1
CDR3: CASSVGGEEQFF
DNA: TGTGCCAGCAGCGTAGGAGGGGAAGAGCAGTTCTTC

size: NA
D: TRBD1
V: TRBV9
J: TRBJ2-7
CDR3: CASNHGGQDYEQYF
DNA: TGTGCCAGCAACCACGGGGGACAGGATTACGAGCAGTACTTC

size: few
D: NA
V: TRBV29-1
J: TRBJ1-1
CDR3: CSVEEQDTEAFF
DNA: TGCAGCGTTGAAGAACAGGACACTGAAGCTTTCTTT

size: NA
D: NA
V: TRBV2
J: TRBJ2-1
CDR3: CASRQPSGTYNEQFF
DNA: TGTGCCAGCAGGCAACCATCAGGTACATACAATGAGCAGTTCTTC

size: NA
D: NA
V: TRBV13
J: TRBJ2-1
CDR3: CASSFGGDNEQFF
DNA: TGTGCCAGCAGCTTTGGCGGGGACAATGAGCAGTTCTTC

size: few
D: NA
V: TRBV12-5
J: TRBJ1-2
CDR3: CASGFRTAPVFF
DNA: TGTGCTAGTGGTTTTAGGACAGCCCCGGTCTTCTTC

size: NA
D: TRBD1
V: TRBV5-6
J: TRBJ2-1
CDR3: CASSGGTGGYEQFF
DNA: TGTGCCAGCAGCGGCGGGACAGGGGGTTATGAGCAGTTCTTC

size: NA
D: NA
V: TRBV27
J: TRBJ1-1
CDR3: CATRRGMNTEAFF
DNA: TGTGCCACCCGTCGGGGCATGAACACTGAAGCTTTCTTT

size: NA
D: TRBD2
V: TRBV30
J: TRBJ2-1
CDR3: CAWSLLRESSYNEQFF
DNA: TGTGCCTGGTCCCTATTGCGGGAGAGCTCCTACAATGAGCAGTTCTTC

size: NA
D: TRBD1
V: TRBV5-6
J: TRBJ1-3
CDR3: CASRTGGLNTIYF
DNA: TGTGCCAGCAGAACAGGGGGCCTAAACACCATATATTTT

size: NA
D: NA
V: TRBV10-3
J: TRBJ1-6
CDR3: CAISDWGVDSPLHF
DNA: TGTGCCATCAGTGACTGGGGGGTTGATTCACCCCTCCACTTT

size: NA
D: NA
V: TRBV11-2
J: TRBJ2-1
CDR3: CASSLADGFTTYNEQFF
DNA: TGTGCCAGCAGCTTAGCGGACGGATTCACTACCTACAATGAGCAGTTCTTC

size: NA
D: TRBD1
V: TRBV10-3
J: TRBJ2-7
CDR3: CAISPGQGPYEQYF
DNA: TGTGCCATCAGCCCGGGACAGGGCCCCTACGAGCAGTACTTC

size: NA
D: TRBD2
V: TRBV11-2
J: TRBJ2-3
CDR3: CASSLDPAGGQYF
DNA: TGTGCCAGCAGCTTAGATCCAGCGGGGGGGCAGTATTTT

size: NA
D: NA
V: TRBV2
J: TRBJ1-1
CDR3: CASAPRTNTEAFF
DNA: TGTGCCAGTGCCCCCAGGACGAACACTGAAGCTTTCTTT

size: NA
D: NA
V: TRBV19
J: TRBJ2-3
CDR3: CASSMASTDTQYF
DNA: TGTGCCAGTAGTATGGCAAGCACAGATACGCAGTATTTT

size: NA
D: NA
V: TRBV4-1
J: TRBJ1-2
CDR3: CASSQNRDDYGYTF
DNA: TGCGCCAGCAGCCAAAACAGGGATGACTATGGCTACACCTTC

size: NA
D: NA
V: TRBV27
J: TRBJ1-6
CDR3: CASSFSAGPGSPLHF
DNA: TGTGCCAGCAGTTTTAGTGCAGGCCCTGGGTCACCCCTCCACTTT

size: few
D: NA
V: TRBV29-1
J: TRBJ2-3
CDR3: CSVAGTEDEATDTQYF
DNA: TGCAGCGTTGCCGGGACGGAGGATGAGGCGACAGATACGCAGTATTTT

size: few
D: NA
V: TRBV5-1
J: TRBJ1-2
CDR3: CASSLAGLEGYTF
DNA: TGCGCCAGCAGCTTGGCCGGACTGGAGGGCTACACCTTC

size: NA
D: NA
V: TRBV27
J: TRBJ2-2
CDR3: CASSLLGTGELFF
DNA: TGTGCCAGCAGTTTATTGGGGACCGGGGAGCTGTTTTTT

size: few
D: NA
V: TRBV10-2
J: TRBJ2-1
CDR3: CASSEAWEQFF
DNA: TGCGCCAGCAGTGAGGCTTGGGAGCAGTTCTTC

size: NA
D: NA
V: TRBV7-9
J: TRBJ2-7
CDR3: CASSSRRSYEQYF
DNA: TGTGCCAGCAGTTCACGGAGGTCCTACGAGCAGTACTTC

size: few
D: TRBD2
V: TRBV11-2
J: TRBJ2-3
CDR3: CASSLVERGSDTQYF
DNA: TGTGCCAGCAGCTTAGTGGAGCGGGGGTCGGATACGCAGTATTTT

size: NA
D: NA
V: TRBV27
J: TRBJ1-1
CDR3: CASKDPFGGAEAFF
DNA: TGTGCCAGCAAAGATCCTTTTGGGGGGGCTGAAGCTTTCTTT

size: NA
D: NA
V: TRBV5-1
J: TRBJ1-2
CDR3: CASSPWDNANYGYTF
DNA: TGCGCCAGCAGCCCCTGGGACAACGCTAACTATGGCTACACCTTC

size: NA
D: NA
V: TRBV5-8
J: TRBJ1-1
CDR3: CASSPGRKNTEAFF
DNA: TGTGCCAGCAGCCCGGGGAGAAAGAACACTGAAGCTTTCTTT